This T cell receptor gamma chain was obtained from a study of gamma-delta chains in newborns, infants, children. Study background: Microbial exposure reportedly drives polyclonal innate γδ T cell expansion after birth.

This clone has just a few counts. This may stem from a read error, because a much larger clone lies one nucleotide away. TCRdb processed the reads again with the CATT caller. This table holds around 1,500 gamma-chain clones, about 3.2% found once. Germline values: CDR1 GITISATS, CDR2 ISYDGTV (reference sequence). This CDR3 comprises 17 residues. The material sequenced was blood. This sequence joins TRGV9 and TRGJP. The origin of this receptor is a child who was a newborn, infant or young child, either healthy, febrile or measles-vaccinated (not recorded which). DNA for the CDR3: TGTGCCTTGCGGGAGGTGTCCCAAGAGTTGGGCAAAAAAATCAAGGTATTT. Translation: CALREVSQELGKKIKVF.